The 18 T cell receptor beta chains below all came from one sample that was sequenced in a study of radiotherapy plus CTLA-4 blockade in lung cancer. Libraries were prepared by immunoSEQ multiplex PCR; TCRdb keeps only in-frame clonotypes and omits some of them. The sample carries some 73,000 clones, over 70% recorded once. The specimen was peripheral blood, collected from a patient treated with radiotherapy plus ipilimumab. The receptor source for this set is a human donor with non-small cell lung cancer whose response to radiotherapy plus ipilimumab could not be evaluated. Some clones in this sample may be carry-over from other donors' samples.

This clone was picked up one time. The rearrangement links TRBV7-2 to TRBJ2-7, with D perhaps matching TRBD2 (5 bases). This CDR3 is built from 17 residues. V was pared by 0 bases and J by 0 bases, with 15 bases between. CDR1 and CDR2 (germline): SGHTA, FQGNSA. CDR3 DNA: TGTGCCAGCAGCTTAGCCCGACTACGGGCTGGCTCCTACGAGCAGTACTTC. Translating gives CASSLARLRAGSYEQYF.

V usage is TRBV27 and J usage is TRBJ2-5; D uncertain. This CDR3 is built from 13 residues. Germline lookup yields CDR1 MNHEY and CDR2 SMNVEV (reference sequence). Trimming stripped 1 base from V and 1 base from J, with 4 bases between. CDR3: CASSLFGQETQYF. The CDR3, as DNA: TGTGCCAGCAGTTTATTCGGCCAAGAGACCCAGTACTTC.

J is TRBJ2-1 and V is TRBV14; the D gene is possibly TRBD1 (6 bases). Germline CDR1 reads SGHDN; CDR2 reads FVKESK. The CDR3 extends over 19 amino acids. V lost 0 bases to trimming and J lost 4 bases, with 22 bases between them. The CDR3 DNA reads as TGTGCCAGCAGCCAAGATCGGCCGAAGGACAGAACCTATTACAATGAGCAGTTCTTC. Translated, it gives CASSQDRPKDRTYYNEQFF.

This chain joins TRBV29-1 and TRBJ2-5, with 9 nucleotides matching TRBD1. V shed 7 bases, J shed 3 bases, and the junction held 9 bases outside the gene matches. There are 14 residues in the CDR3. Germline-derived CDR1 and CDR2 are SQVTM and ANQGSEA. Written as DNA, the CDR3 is TGCAGCGCCGGGCCGGGGACAGGGAAAGAGACCCAGTACTTC. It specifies CSAGPGTGKETQYF.

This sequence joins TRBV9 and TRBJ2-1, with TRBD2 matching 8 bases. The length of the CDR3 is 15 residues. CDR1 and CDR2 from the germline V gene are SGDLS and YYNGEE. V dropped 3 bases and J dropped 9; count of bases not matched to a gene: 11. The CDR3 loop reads CASSATGGPLIEQFF. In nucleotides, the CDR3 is TGTGCCAGCAGCGCTACGGGGGGGCCTCTCATTGAGCAGTTCTTC. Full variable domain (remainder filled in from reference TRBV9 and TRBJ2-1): DSGVTQTPKHLITATGQRVTLRCSPRSGDLSVYWYQQSLDQGLQFLIQYYNGEERAKGNILERFSAQQFPDLHSELNLSSLELGDSALYFCASSATGGPLIEQFFGPGTRLTVL.

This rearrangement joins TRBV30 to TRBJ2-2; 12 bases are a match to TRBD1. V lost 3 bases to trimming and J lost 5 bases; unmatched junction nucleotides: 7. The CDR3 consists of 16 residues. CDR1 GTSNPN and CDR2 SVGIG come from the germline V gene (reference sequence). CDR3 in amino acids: CAWSPGTGGKTGELFF. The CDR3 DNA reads TGTGCCTGGAGCCCCGGGACAGGGGGCAAGACCGGGGAGCTGTTTTTT.

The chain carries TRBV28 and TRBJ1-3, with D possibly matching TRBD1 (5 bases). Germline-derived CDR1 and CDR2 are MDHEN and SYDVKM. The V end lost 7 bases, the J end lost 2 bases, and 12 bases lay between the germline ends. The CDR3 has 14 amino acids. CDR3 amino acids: CASTPTGAGNTIYF. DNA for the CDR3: TGTGCCAGCACCCCTACAGGAGCTGGAAACACCATATATTTT.

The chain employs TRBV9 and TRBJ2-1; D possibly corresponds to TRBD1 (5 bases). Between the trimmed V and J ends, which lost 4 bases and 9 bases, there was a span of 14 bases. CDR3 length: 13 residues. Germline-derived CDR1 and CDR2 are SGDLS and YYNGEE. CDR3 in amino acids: CASSPAGAGEQFF. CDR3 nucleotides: TGTGCCAGCAGCCCCGCTGGGGCCGGTGAGCAGTTCTTC.

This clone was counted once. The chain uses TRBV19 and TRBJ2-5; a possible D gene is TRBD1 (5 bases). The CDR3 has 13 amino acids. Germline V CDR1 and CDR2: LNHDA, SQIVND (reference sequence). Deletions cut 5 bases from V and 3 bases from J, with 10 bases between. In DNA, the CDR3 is TGTGCCAGTAGTTCGGACAAGAAAGAGACCCAGTACTTC. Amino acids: CASSSDKKETQYF.

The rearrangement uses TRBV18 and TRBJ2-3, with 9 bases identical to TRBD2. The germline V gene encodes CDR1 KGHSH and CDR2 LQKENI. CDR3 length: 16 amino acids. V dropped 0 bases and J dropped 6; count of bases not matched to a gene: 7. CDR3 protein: CASSPPSGLAGDTQYF. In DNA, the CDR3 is TGTGCCAGCTCACCACCGAGCGGCCTAGCGGGGGATACGCAGTATTTT.

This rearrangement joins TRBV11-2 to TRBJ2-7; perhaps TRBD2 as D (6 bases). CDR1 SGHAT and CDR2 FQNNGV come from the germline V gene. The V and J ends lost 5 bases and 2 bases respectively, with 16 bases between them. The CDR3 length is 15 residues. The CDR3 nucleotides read TGTGCCAGCAGCCCGGGGACTGGGTCGCCCTACGAGCAGTACTTC. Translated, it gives CASSPGTGSPYEQYF.

CDR3 sequence (DNA): TGTGCCAGCAGCCTCCTGGGGGGGAGGGGAACTGAAGCTTTCTTT. Translation: CASSLLGGRGTEAFF. This chain connects TRBV13 to TRBJ1-1; possibly TRBD1 for D (5 bases). V was trimmed by 5 bases and J by 5 bases, leaving 18 bases between them. Germline lookup yields CDR1 PRHDT and CDR2 FYEKMQ (reference sequence). The CDR3 sequence is 15 residues long.

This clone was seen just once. Here the CDR3 reads CASSLDYFRGYTEAFF. The CDR3 DNA sequence: TGCGCCAGCAGCTTGGACTATTTTAGGGGGTACACTGAAGCTTTCTTT. The chain joins TRBV5-1 to TRBJ1-1; D possibly corresponds to TRBD1 (6 bases). The CDR3 runs 16 residues. The V gene's germline CDR1 is SGHRS and CDR2 YFSETQ. Trimming stripped 0 bases from V and 3 bases from J, with 15 bases between. The full variable domain, its missing parts supplied by reference TRBV5-1 and TRBJ1-1, is KAGVTQTPRYLIKTRGQQVTLSCSPISGHRSVSWYQQTPGQGLQFLFEYFSETQRNKGNFPGRFSGRQFSNSRSEMNVSTLELGDSALYLCASSLDYFRGYTEAFFGQGTRLTVV.

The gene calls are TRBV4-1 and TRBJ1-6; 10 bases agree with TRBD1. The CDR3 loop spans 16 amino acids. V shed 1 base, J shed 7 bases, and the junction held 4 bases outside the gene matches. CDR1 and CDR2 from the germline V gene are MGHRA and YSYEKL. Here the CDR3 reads CASSQGVGQGNSPLHF. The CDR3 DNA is TGCGCCAGCAGCCAAGGAGTGGGACAGGGGAATTCACCCCTCCACTTT.

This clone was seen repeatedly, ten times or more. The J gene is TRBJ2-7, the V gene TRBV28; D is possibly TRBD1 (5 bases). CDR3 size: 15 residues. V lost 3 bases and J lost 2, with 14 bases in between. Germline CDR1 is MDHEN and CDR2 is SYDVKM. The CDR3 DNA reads TGTGCCAGCAGTTTGCAAGGGGCCCCCCCCTACGAGCAGTACTTC. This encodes CASSLQGAPPYEQYF.

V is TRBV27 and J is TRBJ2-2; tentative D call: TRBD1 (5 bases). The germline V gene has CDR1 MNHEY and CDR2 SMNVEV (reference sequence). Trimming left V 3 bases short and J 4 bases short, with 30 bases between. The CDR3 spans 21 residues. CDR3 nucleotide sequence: TGTGCCAGCAGTTTTGGGGCGAAGGCCGGCTACTCGGACCTGCTCACCGGGGAGCTGTTTTTT. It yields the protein CASSFGAKAGYSDLLTGELFF.

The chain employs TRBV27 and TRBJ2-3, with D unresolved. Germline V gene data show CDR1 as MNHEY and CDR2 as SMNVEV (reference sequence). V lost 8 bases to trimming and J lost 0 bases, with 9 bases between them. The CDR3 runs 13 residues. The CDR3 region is CASHGWSTDTQYF. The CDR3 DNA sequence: TGTGCCAGCCATGGCTGGAGCACAGATACGCAGTATTTT.

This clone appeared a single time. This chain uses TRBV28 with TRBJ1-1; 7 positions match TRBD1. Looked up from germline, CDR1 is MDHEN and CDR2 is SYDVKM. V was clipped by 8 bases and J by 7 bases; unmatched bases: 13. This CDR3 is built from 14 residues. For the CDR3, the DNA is TGTGCCAGCGGGATCTTGAAGGGGGCGGTTGAAGCTTTCTTT. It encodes CASGILKGAVEAFF.